This paragraph covers one T cell receptor (beta chain) sequence. This clone appeared a single time. The target of this receptor is not known. One base away there is no much larger clone; base qualities are not given. Whole blood was collected in K2EDTA tubes by collaborating institutions according to the institutions' own protocols. Collaborator samples were shipped for TCRbeta analysis as frozen whole blood, isolated PBMCs, or DNA extracted from either sample type. CDR1 and CDR2 are read off the germline V gene as SQVTM and ANQGSEA. V is cut back by 3 bases and J by 8 bases, with 6 bases in the junction unmatched. There are 13 amino acids in the CDR3, from cysteine to phenylalanine inclusive. This entry keeps only the CDR3 DNA: 39 bases, framed from base 1. This record belongs to a study of blood T cell repertoires in COVID-19 (TCRdb year 2020). Study-wide context: Collaborator samples came from the United States, Italy and Spain and covered acute and convalescent phases of COVID-19. Samples were obtained from the ongoing ImmuneRACE study (first 160 participants) and from about 1,300 subjects provided by 6 global collaborators. The material from the prospective study consisted of cDNA or gDNA derived from T cells, B-cell-depleted T cells, or PBMCs. Where HLA class I and class II types were available, the types were taken from metadata supplied by the sample provider, not from assay-based typing. The dataset comprised deeply sampled blood TCRbeta repertoires from subjects exposed to, actively infected with, or recovered from COVID-19. A de-identified subject ID, COVID-19 status, age in years and sex were almost always included in the sample metadata. The repertoires were made available in a free public database intended to serve as a resource for research on the immune response to SARS-CoV-2. What the work shows at the level of the full study, not this receptor alone: How much clinical and demographic metadata was included differed by source and by participant, and the metadata was provided uncurated.

TCRbeta CDR3 regions were amplified from genomic DNA by means of the immunoSEQ Assay, a bias-controlled multiplex PCR. For the original study's pipeline: The number of nucleated cells in each sample was estimated by amplification of reference gene primers within the assay. To quantify the absolute abundance of each unique TCRbeta CDR3 rearrangement, sequence reads were collapsed and filtered. For each sample, productive Simpson clonality was calculated as the square root of Simpson's diversity index over productive rearrangements. TCRdb stores this immuneACCESS table with in-frame sequences only. Part of the clones is absent; in the studies checked, under half of the shortfall reflects unresolved V genes, and no reason is known for the rest. V and J calls plus clone size are reproduced from that table; the DNA served to infer D and trimming. Counted in this sample were 150,000 or so clones; about 80% of them appeared once. The top ten hold less than 30% of the sample.

Sequencing was performed on peripheral blood. This clonotype was obtained from a woman in her fifties or sixties with acute or convalescent COVID-19. The chain is encoded by TRBV29-1 joined to TRBJ2-3; TRBD2 agrees with 9 junctional bases. The CDR3 corresponds to CSVDISGGGTQYF. The DNA sequence is TGCAGCGTTGATATTAGCGGGGGAGGTACGCAGTATTTT.